One and the same sample provided the 10 T cell receptor beta chains below, sequenced in a study of T cell responses to AZD1222 COVID-19 vaccine. Data came from immunoSEQ multiplex PCR; TCRdb stores just in-frame clones and leaves some out. The sample has about 63,000 clones, 83% seen once. The sequencing here drew on peripheral blood, taken 28 days after the second AZD1222 dose. The receptors here all came from an adult who received the AZD1222 COVID-19 vaccine.

Only a few counts were recorded for this clone. J is TRBJ1-4 and V is TRBV5-1; D is ambiguous. The germline CDR1 and CDR2 sequences are SGHRS and YFSETQ. Trimming pared 4 bases from V and 4 bases from J, leaving 14 bases between. The CDR3 extends over 15 amino acids. The CDR3 region is CASSLLGRFNEKLFF. The CDR3 DNA reads TGCGCCAGCAGCCTCCTTGGGCGGTTTAATGAAAAACTGTTTTTT.

The chain joins TRBV5-1 to TRBJ2-3; TRBD2 matches at 8 bases. Germline V lookup: CDR1 SGHRS, CDR2 YFSETQ. This CDR3 is 14 amino acids long. With 1 base clipped from V and 4 bases from J, the junction kept 2 bases outside the gene matches. CDR3 nucleotides: TGCGCCAGCAGCTTGTTCGGGGGGGCAGATACGCAGTATTTT. It is translated as CASSLFGGADTQYF.

This clone was counted between two and nine times. The chain joins TRBV4-1 to TRBJ1-1, with TRBD1 as a possible D gene (5 bases). Germline values: CDR1 MGHRA, CDR2 YSYEKL. The CDR3 totals 18 residues. Between the trimmed V and J ends, which lost 1 base and 1 base, there was a span of 19 bases. The CDR3 region is CASSQAGVGRGPNTEAFF. The CDR3 DNA reads TGCGCCAGCAGCCAAGCTGGTGTGGGGCGTGGACCGAACACTGAAGCTTTCTTT.

The J gene is TRBJ1-5, the V gene TRBV6-5, with D uncertain. The germline V gene has CDR1 MNHEY and CDR2 SVGAGI. The CDR3 loop spans 14 amino acids. V was shortened by 7 bases and J by 0 bases, with 10 bases between the two germline ends. The CDR3 sequence: CASNVGYSNQPQHF. The CDR3 nucleotides are TGTGCCAGCAACGTAGGGTATAGCAATCAGCCCCAGCATTTT.

This clone was seen ten or more times. V gene TRBV2 combines with J gene TRBJ2-7; 8 bases are shared with TRBD1. Germline V gives CDR1 SNHLY, CDR2 FYNNEI. CDR3 length equals 14 residues. After removal of 7 bases from V and 1 base from J, the junction contained 6 bases not matched to a gene. The CDR3 protein is CASNRGQASYEQYF. The DNA of the CDR3 is TGTGCCAGCAACAGGGGACAGGCATCCTACGAGCAGTACTTC.

The gene calls are TRBV20-1 and TRBJ2-1; maybe TRBD2 (6 bases). CDR3 length: 15 residues. Trimming left V 3 bases short and J 5 bases short, with 17 bases between. Germline V gene data show CDR1 as DFQATT and CDR2 as SNEGSKA (reference sequence). CDR3 in DNA: TGCAGTGCTAGTGGATCCAGGAGGGAACACAATGAGCAGTTCTTC. Translating gives CSASGSRREHNEQFF.

The gene calls are TRBV3-1 (or the pseudogene TRBV3-2) and TRBJ2-1, with D possibly being TRBD1 (5 bases). The germline gives CDR1 LGHDT, CDR2 YNNKEL (reference sequence). The CDR3 covers 14 residues. V was cut by 1 base and J by 9 bases, with 13 bases left in between. This chain's CDR3 is CASSQVTVGGEQFF. Here the CDR3 DNA reads TGTGCCAGCAGCCAAGTGACAGTAGGCGGTGAGCAGTTCTTC.

The chain uses TRBV29-1 and TRBJ1-2, with 10 bases matching TRBD1. The germline CDR1 and CDR2 sequences are SQVTM and ANQGSEA. The CDR3 covers 13 residues. The V gene end was trimmed by 5 bases and the J gene end by 4 bases; junction bases not matched to a gene: 4. Here the CDR3 reads CSVPGQGLYGYTF. In nucleotides, the CDR3 is TGCAGCGTTCCGGGACAGGGGCTCTATGGCTACACCTTC.

The DNA for the CDR3 is TGCGCCAGCAGCCCTCGACAGTTTTTTTATAATTCACCCCTCCACTTT. Protein product: CASSPRQFFYNSPLHF. The chain employs TRBV5-1 and TRBJ1-6, with TRBD1 as a possible D gene (5 bases). CDR1 is SGHRS and CDR2 is YFSETQ in the germline V gene. Trimming took off 4 bases at V and 4 bases at J, with 15 bases between the two ends. The CDR3 runs 16 residues.

This clone was picked up a small number of times. The genes are TRBV6-5 and TRBJ1-6, with D possibly being TRBD1 (6 bases). This CDR3 comprises 14 residues. Trimming took 8 bases from V and 0 from J, leaving 8 bases between them. Germline V CDR1 and CDR2: MNHEY, SVGAGI. CDR3 amino acids: CASGGRSYNSPLHF. In DNA, the CDR3 is TGTGCCAGCGGGGGGCGCTCCTATAATTCACCCCTCCACTTT.